A selection of T cell receptor beta chains follows, all from one sample in a study of regulatory T cells. TCRdb's copy holds only in-frame clones and misses some; the assay was immunoSEQ multiplex PCR. The table lists 32,000 or so clones, 85% to 95% of them singletons. Material for sequencing was conventional CD4+ T cells sorted from blood. The receptor set was obtained from a person between 18 and 35 years old with CD3G deficiency. The CDR3 runs from the conserved cysteine through the conserved F or W.

v_gene: TRBV7-9
CDR3aa: CASSLYRRLGGSNEQFF

v_gene: TRBV28
CDR3aa: CASSSPGGVGGEKLFF

v_gene: TRBV4-3
CDR3aa: CASSQEIGTYSGSGYTF

v_gene: TRBV7-8
CDR3aa: CASSFRTGGPDEQFF

v_gene: TRBV5-5
CDR3aa: CASGPRTPYEQYF

v_gene: TRBV7-8
CDR3aa: CASSFRDGNEKLFF

v_gene: TRBV9
CDR3aa: CASSVGTIDGYTF

v_gene: TRBV15
CDR3aa: CATSRRGQFEKGGYTF

v_gene: TRBV28
CDR3aa: CASSLSPSGDTYYEQYF

v_gene: TRBV28
CDR3aa: CASRGTGGFNSPLHF

v_gene: TRBV18
CDR3aa: CASSPGGGNEKLFF

v_gene: TRBV19
CDR3aa: CASSISGTGYNEQFF

v_gene: TRBV6-1
CDR3aa: CASLGRGNTEAFF

v_gene: TRBV19
CDR3aa: CASSIDRNSYNEQFF

v_gene: TRBV28
CDR3aa: CASSFDRASITEAFF

v_gene: TRBV5-1
CDR3aa: CASSWASGRTDTQYF

v_gene: TRBV19
CDR3aa: CASSPIGTGTYEQYF

v_gene: TRBV28
CDR3aa: CASSSPGSWENQPQHF

v_gene: TRBV30
CDR3aa: CAFPGSGWNSPLHF

v_gene: TRBV10-3
CDR3aa: CAISEAHRGRLEGEAFF

v_gene: TRBV5-1
CDR3aa: CASSSGQGSFNEQFF

v_gene: TRBV6-6
CDR3aa: CASSGTAYEQYF

v_gene: TRBV5-1
CDR3aa: CASSLGTGGSSIQYF

v_gene: TRBV5-1
CDR3aa: CASSFQGSSTDTQYF

v_gene: TRBV6-1
CDR3aa: CASSAFGTETGYTF

v_gene: TRBV6-1
CDR3aa: CASSADRGKLGYTF

v_gene: TRBV6-5
CDR3aa: CASSTPGPNTQYF

v_gene: TRBV28
CDR3aa: CASSVSGQGLGQYF

v_gene: TRBV27
CDR3aa: CASSRTRGRSSPLHF

v_gene: TRBV7-8
CDR3aa: CASSAVLGRNEQFF

v_gene: TRBV5-1
CDR3aa: CASTTGVISSGNTIYF

v_gene: TRBV14
CDR3aa: CASSLEFEQFF

v_gene: TRBV5-1
CDR3aa: CASRARGDTTGELFF

v_gene: TRBV4-2
CDR3aa: CASSFRQGGGTEAFF

v_gene: TRBV10-3
CDR3aa: CATALGSKNIQYF

v_gene: TRBV7-9
CDR3aa: CASSLAGGPYNEQFF

v_gene: TRBV28
CDR3aa: CASSYDRVHGYTF

v_gene: TRBV4-1
CDR3aa: CASSQGGLRGNTIYF

v_gene: TRBV28
CDR3aa: CASSPAGTSGYEQYF

v_gene: TRBV11-1
CDR3aa: CASSPRLSSGANVLTF